This TCR beta chain was recovered during a study of cytomegalovirus exposure and HLA in healthy donors. General study results and limits: Exclusion as indistinguishable affected some V segments, including TRBV6-2 and TRBV6-3. Presence/absence comparisons presumed near-even sequencing depth among donors.

A remark on this clone: Its target is not known.

The CDR3 contains 14 residues. Germline lookup yields CDR1 SEHNR and CDR2 FQNEAQ (reference sequence). The V gene lost 4 bases and the J gene lost 2 bases, with 11 bases spanning the gap. The primer mix had 60 Vbeta and 13 Jbeta primers. Measured with immunoSEQ multiplex PCR; TCRdb has only the in-frame clones, and not every one. The sample lists some 180,000 clones; 77% were seen once. The sequenced sample was PBMCs. This TCR derives from a man aged 18 to 30 in good health and CMV-seronegative. The V gene is TRBV7-9, the J gene TRBJ1-1; D gene unclear. CDR3 sequence: CASSSLGLNTEAFF. The CDR3 bases are TGTGCCAGCAGCTCCCTAGGACTAAACACTGAAGCTTTCTTT.